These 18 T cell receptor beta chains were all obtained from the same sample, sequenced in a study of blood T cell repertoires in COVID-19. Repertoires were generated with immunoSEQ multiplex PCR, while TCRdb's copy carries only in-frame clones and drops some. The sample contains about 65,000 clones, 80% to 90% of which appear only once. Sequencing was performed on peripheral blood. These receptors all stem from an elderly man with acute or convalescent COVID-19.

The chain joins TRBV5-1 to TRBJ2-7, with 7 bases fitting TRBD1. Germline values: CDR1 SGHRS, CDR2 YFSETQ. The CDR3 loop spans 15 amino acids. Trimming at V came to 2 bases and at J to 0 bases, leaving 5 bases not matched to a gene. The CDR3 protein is CASSLGGTDSYEQYF. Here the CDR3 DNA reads TGCGCCAGCAGCTTAGGTGGGACAGACTCCTACGAGCAGTACTTC.

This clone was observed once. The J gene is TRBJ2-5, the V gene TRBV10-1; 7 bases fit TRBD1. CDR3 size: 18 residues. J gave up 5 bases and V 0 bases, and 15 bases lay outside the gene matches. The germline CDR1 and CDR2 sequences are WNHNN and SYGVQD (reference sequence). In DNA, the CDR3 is TGCGCCAGCAGTGAGTCCGGAATTGGGACAGCCTTGAGGGAGACCCAGTACTTC. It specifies CASSESGIGTALRETQYF.

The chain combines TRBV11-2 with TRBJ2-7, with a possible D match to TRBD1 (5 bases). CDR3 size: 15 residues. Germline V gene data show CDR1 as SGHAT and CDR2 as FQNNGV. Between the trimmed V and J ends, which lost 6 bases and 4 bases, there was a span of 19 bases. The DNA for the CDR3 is TGTGCCAGCAGGCACCCTGGGCAGGGCCCTTACGAGCAGTACTTC. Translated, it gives CASRHPGQGPYEQYF.

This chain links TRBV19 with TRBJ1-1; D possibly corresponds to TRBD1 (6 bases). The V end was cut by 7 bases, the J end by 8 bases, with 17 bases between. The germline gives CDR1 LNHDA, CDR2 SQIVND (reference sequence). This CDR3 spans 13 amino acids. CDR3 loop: CASTHQQGMEAFF. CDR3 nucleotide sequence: TGTGCCAGTACCCACCAGCAGGGGATGGAAGCTTTCTTT. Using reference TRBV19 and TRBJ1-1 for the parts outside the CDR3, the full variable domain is DGGITQSPKYLFRKEGQNVTLSCEQNLNHDAMYWYRQDPGQGLRLIYYSQIVNDFQKGDIAEGYSVSREKKESFPLTVTSAQKNPTAFYLCASTHQQGMEAFFGQGTRLTVV.

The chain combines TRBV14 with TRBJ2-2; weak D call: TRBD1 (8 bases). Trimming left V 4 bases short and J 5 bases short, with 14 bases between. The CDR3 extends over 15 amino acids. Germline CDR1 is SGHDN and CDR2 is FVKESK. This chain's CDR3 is CASSRYRGGTGELFF. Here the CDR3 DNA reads TGTGCCAGCAGCCGCTACAGGGGGGGGACCGGGGAGCTGTTTTTT.

In nucleotides, the CDR3 is TGTGCCAGCAGTGTCCCGGGGGGCACCCCGAACACTGAAGCTTTCTTT. Translating it yields CASSVPGGTPNTEAFF. The chain links TRBV28 to TRBJ1-1; D perhaps matches TRBD1 (6 bases). Per the germline V gene, CDR1 is MDHEN and CDR2 is SYDVKM. The CDR3 is made up of 16 amino acids. V lost 5 bases and J lost 1, with 17 bases in between.

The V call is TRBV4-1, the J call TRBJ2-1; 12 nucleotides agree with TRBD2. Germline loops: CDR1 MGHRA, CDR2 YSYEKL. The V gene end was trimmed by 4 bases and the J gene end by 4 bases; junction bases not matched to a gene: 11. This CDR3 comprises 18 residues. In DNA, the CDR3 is TGCGCCAGCAGCCCTATGACTAGCGGGGGCCTCTTTTACAATGAGCAGTTCTTC. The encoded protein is CASSPMTSGGLFYNEQFF.

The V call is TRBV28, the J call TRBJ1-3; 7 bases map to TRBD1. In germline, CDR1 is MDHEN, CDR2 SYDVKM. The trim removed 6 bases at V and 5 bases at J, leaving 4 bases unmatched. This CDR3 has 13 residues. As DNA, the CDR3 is TGTGCCAGCAGACCGACAGGGAGAAACACCATATATTTT. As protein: CASRPTGRNTIYF.

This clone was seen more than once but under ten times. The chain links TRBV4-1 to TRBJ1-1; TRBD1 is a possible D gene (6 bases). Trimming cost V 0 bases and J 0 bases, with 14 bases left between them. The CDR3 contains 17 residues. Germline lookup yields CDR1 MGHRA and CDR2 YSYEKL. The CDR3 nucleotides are TGCGCCAGCAGCCAAGATGCAGGGGATCGGATGAACACTGAAGCTTTCTTT. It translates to CASSQDAGDRMNTEAFF.

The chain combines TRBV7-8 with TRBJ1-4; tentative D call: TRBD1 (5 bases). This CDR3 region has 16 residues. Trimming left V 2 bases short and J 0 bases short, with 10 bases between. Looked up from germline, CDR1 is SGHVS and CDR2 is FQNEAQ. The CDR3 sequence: CASSLRSGATNEKLFF. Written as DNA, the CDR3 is TGTGCCAGCAGCTTAAGGTCGGGGGCAACTAATGAAAAACTGTTTTTT.

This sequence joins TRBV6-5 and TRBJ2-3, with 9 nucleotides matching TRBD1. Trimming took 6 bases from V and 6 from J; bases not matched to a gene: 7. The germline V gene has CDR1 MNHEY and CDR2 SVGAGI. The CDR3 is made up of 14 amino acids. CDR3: CASSPTGGSDTQYF. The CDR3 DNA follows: TGTGCCAGCAGCCCGACAGGGGGTTCGGATACGCAGTATTTT.

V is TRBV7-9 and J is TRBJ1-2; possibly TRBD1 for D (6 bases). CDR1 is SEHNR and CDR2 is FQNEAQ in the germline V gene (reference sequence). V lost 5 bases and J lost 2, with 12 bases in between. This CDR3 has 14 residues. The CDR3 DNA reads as TGTGCCAGCAGCCAATCGACAGGAAACTATGGCTACACCTTC. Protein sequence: CASSQSTGNYGYTF.

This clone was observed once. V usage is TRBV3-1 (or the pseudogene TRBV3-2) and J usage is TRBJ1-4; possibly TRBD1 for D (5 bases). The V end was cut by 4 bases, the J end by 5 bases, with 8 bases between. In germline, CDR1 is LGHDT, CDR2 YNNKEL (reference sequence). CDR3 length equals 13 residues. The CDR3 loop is CASSPRQNEKLFF. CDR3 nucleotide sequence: TGTGCCAGCAGCCCGAGACAGAATGAAAAACTGTTTTTT.

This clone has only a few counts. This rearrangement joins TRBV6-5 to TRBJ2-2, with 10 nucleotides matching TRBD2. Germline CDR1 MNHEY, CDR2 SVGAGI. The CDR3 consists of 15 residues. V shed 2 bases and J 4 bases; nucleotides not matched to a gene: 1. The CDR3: CASSYRTSGTGELFF. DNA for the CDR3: TGTGCCAGCAGTTACAGGACTAGCGGCACCGGGGAGCTGTTTTTT.

The CDR3 protein is CASSPLYSNQPQHF. CDR3 nucleotides: TGTGCCAGCAGTCCACTGTATAGCAATCAGCCCCAGCATTTT. V usage is TRBV7-9 and J usage is TRBJ1-5; no firm D call. V lost 6 bases and J lost 0, with 9 bases in between. Germline V lookup: CDR1 SEHNR, CDR2 FQNEAQ (reference sequence). This CDR3 has 14 amino acids.

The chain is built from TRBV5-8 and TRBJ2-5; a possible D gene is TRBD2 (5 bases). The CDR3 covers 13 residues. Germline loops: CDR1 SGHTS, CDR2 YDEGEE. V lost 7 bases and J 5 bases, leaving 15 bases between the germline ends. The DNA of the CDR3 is TGTGCCAGCCACTGGATAGGCGGGGAGACCCAGTACTTC. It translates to CASHWIGGETQYF.

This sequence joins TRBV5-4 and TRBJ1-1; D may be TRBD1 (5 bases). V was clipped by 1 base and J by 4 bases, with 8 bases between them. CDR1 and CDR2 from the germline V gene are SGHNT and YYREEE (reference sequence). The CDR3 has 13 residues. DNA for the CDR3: TGTGCCAGCAGCTTGTGGGGGGGCACTGAAGCTTTCTTT. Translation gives CASSLWGGTEAFF.

The DNA for the CDR3 is TGTGCCAGCAGCTTGGCAGGCGGGCGGTTGGATACGCAGTATTTT. Its protein product is CASSLAGGRLDTQYF. This rearrangement joins TRBV7-2 to TRBJ2-3, with D maybe TRBD2 (5 bases). Trimming left V 3 bases short and J 6 bases short, with 16 bases between. This CDR3 contains 15 residues. Germline values: CDR1 SGHTA, CDR2 FQGNSA.